The 16 T cell receptor beta chains listed next were all sequenced from one sample in a study of blood T cell repertoires in COVID-19. Here immunoSEQ multiplex PCR was the method, and the copy in TCRdb shows in-frame clones only, minus some. The sample lists more than 200,000 clones, 85% to 90% seen once, with 10% in the top ten. The sample consisted of peripheral blood. Source of these receptors: a woman aged 45-60 years with COVID-19, enrolled during active disease.

The V gene is TRBV10-2, the J gene TRBJ2-1; the D gene is possibly TRBD1 (6 bases). Germline-derived CDR1 and CDR2 are WSHSY and SAAADI. This CDR3 region has 13 residues. The V and J ends lost 8 bases and 5 bases respectively, with 13 bases between them. CDR3 sequence (DNA): TGCGCCAGCTCTCAGGGGTCGAACAATGAGCAGTTCTTC. Amino acid sequence: CASSQGSNNEQFF.

This chain connects TRBV25-1 to TRBJ2-7; TRBD1 agrees at 9 bases. V dropped 5 bases and J dropped 5; count of bases not matched to a gene: 7. This CDR3 has 14 amino acids. From germline, CDR1 is MGHDK and CDR2 SYGVNS. CDR3 amino acids: CASSHGTGFNEQYF. The CDR3 coding sequence is TGTGCCAGCAGTCACGGGACAGGGTTTAACGAGCAGTACTTC.

The CDR3 spells CASSLRFSFRGIYGYTF. CDR3 nucleotide sequence: TGTGCCAGCAGTCTTCGCTTTTCCTTCCGGGGTATCTATGGCTACACCTTC. The chain has TRBV11-2 and TRBJ1-2; no firm D call. V was cut by 6 bases and J by 4 bases, with 24 bases left in between. The CDR3 is 17 amino acids. CDR1 is SGHAT and CDR2 is FQNNGV in the germline V gene.

This clone is a singleton in its sample. The rearrangement uses TRBV3-1 (or the pseudogene TRBV3-2) and TRBJ1-6, with D perhaps matching TRBD1 (6 bases). CDR3 length: 15 residues. V lost 6 bases and J lost 6, with 15 bases in between. The germline CDR1 and CDR2 sequences are LGHDT and YNNKEL (reference sequence). This chain's CDR3 is CASSPLQGSNSPLHF. The CDR3 DNA is TGTGCCAGCAGTCCGCTACAGGGATCTAATTCACCCCTCCACTTT.

V usage is TRBV5-4 and J usage is TRBJ2-2; weak D call: TRBD1 (5 bases). Per the germline V gene, CDR1 is SGHNT and CDR2 is YYREEE (reference sequence). V was trimmed by 2 bases and J by 6 bases, leaving 11 bases between them. CDR3 size: 14 residues. CDR3 DNA: TGTGCCAGCAGCTTAATCAGGGATGCCGGGGAGCTGTTTTTT. This translates into CASSLIRDAGELFF.

The chain links TRBV4-1 to TRBJ2-7; TRBD1 matches at 8 bases. Germline CDR1 reads MGHRA; CDR2 reads YSYEKL. The CDR3 is 17 amino acids. Unmatched junction bases numbered 8, after V lost 0 bases and J lost 1 base. The CDR3 here is CASSQDTATGASYEQYF. CDR3 bases: TGCGCCAGCAGCCAAGATACAGCGACAGGGGCATCCTACGAGCAGTACTTC.

The chain joins TRBV4-1 to TRBJ2-7, with 8 nucleotides matching TRBD1. After removal of 1 base from V and 5 bases from J, the junction contained 4 bases not matched to a gene. Germline V gene data show CDR1 as MGHRA and CDR2 as YSYEKL. CDR3 size: 14 residues. Here the CDR3 DNA reads TGCGCCAGCAGCCAAGCGGCAGGGGGCAACGAGCAGTACTTC. As protein: CASSQAAGGNEQYF.

The chain recombines TRBV19 with TRBJ1-6, with D tentatively TRBD1 (5 bases). The CDR3 length is 13 residues. CDR1 is LNHDA, CDR2 SQIVND, per germline (reference sequence). The ends were cut back, 5 bases at V and 6 bases at J, with 8 bases in the middle. DNA for the CDR3: TGTGCCAGTAGTGGGGGGGGTAATTCACCCCTCCACTTT. It codes for CASSGGGNSPLHF.

This clone appeared once. The chain is built from TRBV2 and TRBJ2-7; TRBD1 is a possible D gene (6 bases). Germline values: CDR1 SNHLY, CDR2 FYNNEI. Trimming took 6 bases from V and 1 from J, leaving 13 bases between them. The CDR3 is made up of 14 amino acids. The CDR3 sequence is CASRPGTLSYEQYF. DNA for the CDR3: TGTGCCAGCAGGCCCGGGACACTATCCTACGAGCAGTACTTC.

This chain joins TRBV7-2 and TRBJ2-2, with unresolved D. Germline V gene sequence: CDR1 SGHTA, CDR2 FQGNSA. The CDR3 extends over 12 amino acids. V lost 5 bases and J lost 5, with 6 bases in between. CDR3 in amino acids: CASSPRTGELFF. For the CDR3, the DNA is TGTGCCAGCAGCCCCCGTACCGGGGAGCTGTTTTTT. The whole variable domain, filled in from reference TRBV7-2 and TRBJ2-2, reads GAGVSQSPSNKVTEKGKDVELRCDPISGHTALYWYRQSLGQGLEFLIYFQGNSAPDKSGLPSDRFSAERTGGSVSTLTIQRTQQEDSAVYLCASSPRTGELFFGEGSRLTVL.

The rearrangement joins TRBV7-2 to TRBJ2-7, with 7 bases matching TRBD2. Trimming at V came to 1 base and at J to 5 bases, leaving 11 bases not matched to a gene. CDR1 is SGHTA and CDR2 is FQGNSA in the germline V gene. The CDR3 has 16 amino acids. The CDR3 region is CASSLVGGGVGDEQYV. The CDR3 DNA reads as TGTGCCAGCAGCTTAGTAGGTGGGGGGGTCGGCGACGAGCAGTACGTC.

The rearrangement uses TRBV30 and TRBJ2-3; 8 bases fit TRBD1. The V gene's germline CDR1 is GTSNPN and CDR2 SVGIG (reference sequence). Trimming took 7 bases from V and 4 from J; bases not matched to a gene: 10. This CDR3 region has 14 residues. CDR3 in amino acids: CASDRGYGSDTQYF. CDR3 DNA sequence: TGTGCCTCCGACAGGGGTTACGGATCAGATACGCAGTATTTT.

The chain carries TRBV24-1 and TRBJ1-1; maybe TRBD1 (6 bases). Trimming removed 10 bases at V and 2 bases at J, with 7 bases between. CDR3 length: 11 residues. Germline loops: CDR1 KGHDR, CDR2 SFDVKD. CDR3: CATGTNTEAFF. DNA of the CDR3: TGTGCCACAGGGACAAACACTGAAGCTTTCTTT.

The gene calls are TRBV2 and TRBJ1-5, with D perhaps TRBD1 (6 bases). V lost 7 bases, J lost 2 bases, and 18 bases lay in between. This CDR3 has 16 residues. In germline, CDR1 is SNHLY, CDR2 FYNNEI. CDR3 in amino acids: CASTAGVGSGNQPQHF. The CDR3 nucleotides are TGTGCCAGCACGGCAGGGGTGGGGAGCGGCAATCAGCCCCAGCATTTT.

This clone was picked up one time. The chain couples TRBV18 to TRBJ2-5; possible D gene TRBD2, 7 bases. Germline V gene lookup returns CDR1 KGHSH and CDR2 LQKENI. This CDR3 spans 14 amino acids. V lost 3 bases to trimming and J lost 4 bases, with 12 bases between them. CDR3 protein: CASSPSGGLETQYF. The CDR3 DNA is TGTGCCAGCTCACCTTCGGGGGGCTTAGAGACCCAGTACTTC.

This chain links TRBV19 with TRBJ2-1, with 7 nucleotides matching TRBD1. V lost 5 bases, J lost 5 bases, and 9 bases stayed unmatched. CDR1 and CDR2 (germline): LNHDA, SQIVND (reference sequence). This CDR3 is 15 amino acids long. This chain's CDR3 is CASSGPRQGDNEQFF. The CDR3 DNA reads TGTGCCAGTAGTGGGCCAAGACAGGGTGACAATGAGCAGTTCTTC.